These T cell receptor beta chains were read from a single sample in a study of blood T cell repertoires in COVID-19. Sequencing used immunoSEQ multiplex PCR; TCRdb keeps in-frame clones, though not all of them. The table lists fewer than 350,000 clones, nearly 90% of them singletons. Sequencing input: PBMCs or T cells enriched from blood (not recorded which). These receptors all stem from a woman aged 18-29 years with acute COVID-19. CDR3s include the opening cysteine and the closing phenylalanine or tryptophan. A D gene is named only where the DNA matches it firmly. Clone size, where shown, is once, few, many, or a class for clones that have expanded.

j_call: TRBJ2-3
v_call: TRBV10-2
d_call: TRBD2
clone_size: .
cdr3_nt: TGCGCCAGCAGGGGGACTAGCGTAACAGATACGCAGTATTTT
cdr3_aa: CASRGTSVTDTQYF

j_call: TRBJ2-7
v_call: TRBV24-1
d_call: .
clone_size: .
cdr3_nt: TGTGCCACCAGTCCGGGGATCTACGAGCAGTACTTC
cdr3_aa: CATSPGIYEQYF

j_call: TRBJ1-2
v_call: TRBV5-8
d_call: TRBD1
clone_size: .
cdr3_nt: TGTGCCAGCAGCTTTCCCGGGACAGGGCGCATCTATGGCTACACCTTC
cdr3_aa: CASSFPGTGRIYGYTF

j_call: TRBJ1-1
v_call: TRBV3-1/TRBV3-2
d_call: TRBD1
clone_size: .
cdr3_nt: TGTGCCAGCAGAGGGACAGAGAGAAACACTGAAGCTTTCTTT
cdr3_aa: CASRGTERNTEAFF

j_call: TRBJ1-5
v_call: TRBV27
d_call: .
clone_size: .
cdr3_nt: TGTGCCAGCAGTTTATCTGGGGGGAATCAGCCCCAGCATTTT
cdr3_aa: CASSLSGGNQPQHF

j_call: TRBJ1-2
v_call: TRBV30
d_call: TRBD1
clone_size: .
cdr3_nt: TGTGCCTGGAGTTCTGGGACAGGAGCCTATGGCTACACCTTC
cdr3_aa: CAWSSGTGAYGYTF

j_call: TRBJ1-6
v_call: TRBV28
d_call: .
clone_size: .
cdr3_nt: TGTGCCAGCAGTTTCCCCGAGCAAACCCTCCACTTT
cdr3_aa: CASSFPEQTLHF

j_call: TRBJ2-7
v_call: TRBV7-9
d_call: .
clone_size: once
cdr3_nt: TGTGCCAGCAGCTTAGGGCCTGGAGAAAAGGCCTACGAGCAGTACTTC
cdr3_aa: CASSLGPGEKAYEQYF

j_call: TRBJ2-7
v_call: TRBV7-2
d_call: TRBD2
clone_size: .
cdr3_nt: TGTGCCAGCAGCTTAGCGCGGGGGTCCTACGAGCAGTACTTC
cdr3_aa: CASSLARGSYEQYF

j_call: TRBJ1-6
v_call: TRBV30
d_call: .
clone_size: .
cdr3_nt: TGTGCCTGGAGTCCCGGCGGGAATTCACCCCTCCACTTT
cdr3_aa: CAWSPGGNSPLHF

j_call: TRBJ2-1
v_call: TRBV7-9
d_call: .
clone_size: .
cdr3_nt: TGTGCCAGCAGCCTGTCCAATGAGCAGTTCTTC
cdr3_aa: CASSLSNEQFF

j_call: TRBJ2-7
v_call: TRBV19
d_call: TRBD1
clone_size: .
cdr3_nt: TGTGCCAGTAGTGCCGGGACAGGGAGTTACGAGCAGTACTTC
cdr3_aa: CASSAGTGSYEQYF

j_call: TRBJ2-7
v_call: TRBV10-3
d_call: .
clone_size: .
cdr3_nt: TGTGCCATCAGCCTAGAACCCTACGAGCAGTACTTC
cdr3_aa: CAISLEPYEQYF

j_call: TRBJ2-7
v_call: TRBV25-1
d_call: TRBD2
clone_size: .
cdr3_nt: TGTGCCAGCAGTCTCAGCGGGAGGTCCTACGAGCAGTACTTC
cdr3_aa: CASSLSGRSYEQYF

j_call: TRBJ2-3
v_call: TRBV12-5
d_call: .
clone_size: .
cdr3_nt: TGTGCTAGTGGTTTGGGGACAGCATACACAGATACGCAGTATTTT
cdr3_aa: CASGLGTAYTDTQYF

j_call: TRBJ2-4
v_call: TRBV3-1/TRBV3-2
d_call: .
clone_size: .
cdr3_nt: TGTGCCAGCAGCCAACAGGCCCTCCCAAAGTTTCAGTACTTC
cdr3_aa: CASSQQALPKFQYF

j_call: TRBJ2-7
v_call: TRBV7-9
d_call: .
clone_size: .
cdr3_nt: TGTGCCAGCAGCTCCCCGCCCCGTGCAGGTTTCAGCTTCTCCTACGAGCAGTACTTC
cdr3_aa: CASSSPPRAGFSFSYEQYF

j_call: TRBJ1-2
v_call: TRBV6-5
d_call: TRBD1
clone_size: .
cdr3_nt: TGTGCCAGCAGCAGATTTGACAGGGCTGGCTACACCTTC
cdr3_aa: CASSRFDRAGYTF

j_call: TRBJ2-1
v_call: TRBV5-1
d_call: .
clone_size: .
cdr3_nt: TGCGCCAGCAGCTGGCTGGGAGACTCGATATACAATGAGCAGTTCTTC
cdr3_aa: CASSWLGDSIYNEQFF

j_call: TRBJ2-5
v_call: TRBV6-5
d_call: .
clone_size: .
cdr3_nt: TGTGCCAGCAGCCTAAAAGAGACCCAGTACTTC
cdr3_aa: CASSLKETQYF

j_call: TRBJ1-1
v_call: TRBV27
d_call: TRBD1
clone_size: .
cdr3_nt: TGTGCCAGCAGTGGGCTCGGGACAGGAAACACTGAAGCTTTCTTT
cdr3_aa: CASSGLGTGNTEAFF

j_call: TRBJ2-5
v_call: TRBV5-4
d_call: TRBD1
clone_size: .
cdr3_nt: TGTGCCAGCAGCCGAACCCCGGACAGGGTTGAGACCCAGTACTTC
cdr3_aa: CASSRTPDRVETQYF

j_call: TRBJ2-1
v_call: TRBV25-1
d_call: TRBD2
clone_size: .
cdr3_nt: TGTGCCAGCAGTGAAGGACTAGTCGATGAGCAGTTCTTC
cdr3_aa: CASSEGLVDEQFF

j_call: TRBJ2-1
v_call: TRBV9
d_call: TRBD2
clone_size: once
cdr3_nt: TGTGCCAGCAGCGCCCGGACTAGCGGAGCAGGGGGCTCCTACAATGAGCAGTTCTTC
cdr3_aa: CASSARTSGAGGSYNEQFF

j_call: TRBJ1-2
v_call: TRBV5-4
d_call: .
clone_size: .
cdr3_nt: TGTGCCAGCAGCTTGGACAGGGTAGCCGGCTACACCTTC
cdr3_aa: CASSLDRVAGYTF

j_call: TRBJ1-5
v_call: TRBV2
d_call: .
clone_size: .
cdr3_nt: TGTGCCAGCAGTTGGAGCGGTGCTCAGCCCCAGCATTTT
cdr3_aa: CASSWSGAQPQHF

j_call: TRBJ1-4
v_call: TRBV27
d_call: .
clone_size: .
cdr3_nt: TGTGCCAGCAGTCCCGGGGTCCACAGCCGGGAAAAACTGTTTTTT
cdr3_aa: CASSPGVHSREKLFF

j_call: TRBJ2-3
v_call: TRBV21-1
d_call: .
clone_size: .
cdr3_nt: TGTGCCAGCCGAGATGAGGGAGACGCAGATACGCAGTATTTT
cdr3_aa: CASRDEGDADTQYF

j_call: TRBJ2-4
v_call: TRBV5-4
d_call: .
clone_size: few
cdr3_nt: TGTGCCAGCAGCCCTGAGGCCAAAAACATTCAGTACTTC
cdr3_aa: CASSPEAKNIQYF

j_call: TRBJ2-2
v_call: TRBV9
d_call: .
clone_size: .
cdr3_nt: TGTGCCAGCAGCCTACAGGCTTCGAACACCGGGGAGCTGTTTTTT
cdr3_aa: CASSLQASNTGELFF

j_call: TRBJ1-6
v_call: TRBV5-3
d_call: .
clone_size: .
cdr3_nt: TGTGCCAGAAGCGAGGACGGGGGTTCACCCCTCCACTTT
cdr3_aa: CARSEDGGSPLHF

j_call: TRBJ2-7
v_call: TRBV19
d_call: TRBD1
clone_size: .
cdr3_nt: TGTGCCAGTAGTCCTTTAGGGACAGGGAGGGAGCAGTACTTC
cdr3_aa: CASSPLGTGREQYF

j_call: TRBJ2-2
v_call: TRBV5-8
d_call: .
clone_size: .
cdr3_nt: TGTGCCAGCAGCTCGGGACTTTCGAACACCGGGGAGCTGTTTTTT
cdr3_aa: CASSSGLSNTGELFF

j_call: TRBJ1-6
v_call: TRBV30
d_call: .
clone_size: once
cdr3_nt: TGTGCCTGGGGTCGGGGTATGGGATCACCCCTCCACTTT
cdr3_aa: CAWGRGMGSPLHF

j_call: TRBJ1-4
v_call: TRBV6-5
d_call: .
clone_size: few
cdr3_nt: TGTGCCAGCAGTTATTCAGGGTCGCGTGAAAAACTGTTTTTT
cdr3_aa: CASSYSGSREKLFF

j_call: TRBJ1-1
v_call: TRBV7-2
d_call: .
clone_size: .
cdr3_nt: TGTGCCAGCAGCTTAGCGGGGATTGGAGGGAACACTGAAGCTTTCTTT
cdr3_aa: CASSLAGIGGNTEAFF

j_call: TRBJ2-6
v_call: TRBV7-3
d_call: TRBD2
clone_size: once
cdr3_nt: TGTGCCAGCAGCTTAGCGGGAGGGCCCCAAGGCTCTGGGGCCAACGTCCTGACTTTC
cdr3_aa: CASSLAGGPQGSGANVLTF

j_call: TRBJ2-7
v_call: TRBV7-2
d_call: TRBD2
clone_size: .
cdr3_nt: TGTGCCAGCAGTTTTAGACTAGCAAGGGGAACCTACGAGCAGTACTTC
cdr3_aa: CASSFRLARGTYEQYF

j_call: TRBJ1-1
v_call: TRBV3-1/TRBV3-2
d_call: .
clone_size: .
cdr3_nt: TGTGCCAGCAGCGGCGGACCCCCCGCTCGCAGGGACACTGAAGCTTTCTTT
cdr3_aa: CASSGGPPARRDTEAFF

j_call: TRBJ2-5
v_call: TRBV11-2
d_call: TRBD1
clone_size: .
cdr3_nt: TGTGCCAGCAGCTTGGGTAGCCGGACAGGGGGAAGAGAGACCCAGTACTTC
cdr3_aa: CASSLGSRTGGRETQYF

j_call: TRBJ1-1
v_call: TRBV7-8
d_call: .
clone_size: .
cdr3_nt: TGTGCCAGCAGCTTCGAAGGCGGGGACACTGAAGCTTTCTTT
cdr3_aa: CASSFEGGDTEAFF

j_call: TRBJ2-3
v_call: TRBV6-1
d_call: TRBD2
clone_size: .
cdr3_nt: TGTGCCAGCAGTGAAGATAGCGGGAGTGGGGTGGGGGATACGCAGTATTTT
cdr3_aa: CASSEDSGSGVGDTQYF

j_call: TRBJ2-1
v_call: TRBV7-3
d_call: TRBD2
clone_size: .
cdr3_nt: TGTGCCAGCAGCTTAACCCGGACTAGCGACCCCTTTGAGCAGTTCTTC
cdr3_aa: CASSLTRTSDPFEQFF

j_call: TRBJ2-1
v_call: TRBV6-5
d_call: .
clone_size: .
cdr3_nt: TGTGCCAGCAGTTACACATTACAGGTTTGGGATGAGCAGTTCTTC
cdr3_aa: CASSYTLQVWDEQFF

j_call: TRBJ2-7
v_call: TRBV7-9
d_call: TRBD1
clone_size: once
cdr3_nt: TGTGCCAGCAGCCCTCGACAGGGTGGCTACGAGCAGTACTTC
cdr3_aa: CASSPRQGGYEQYF

j_call: TRBJ2-6
v_call: TRBV6-5
d_call: .
clone_size: .
cdr3_nt: TGTGCCAGCAGTTACGGACGAGGGACTGGGGCCAACGTCCTGACTTTC
cdr3_aa: CASSYGRGTGANVLTF

j_call: TRBJ1-1
v_call: TRBV3-1/TRBV3-2
d_call: TRBD1
clone_size: .
cdr3_nt: TGTGCCAGCAGGCGACAGGGCCTGAACACTGAAGCTTTCTTT
cdr3_aa: CASRRQGLNTEAFF

j_call: TRBJ2-3
v_call: TRBV30
d_call: .
clone_size: few
cdr3_nt: TGTGCCTGGAGTGTTCTCTTCACAGATACGCAGTATTTT
cdr3_aa: CAWSVLFTDTQYF

j_call: TRBJ1-1
v_call: TRBV11-3
d_call: .
clone_size: .
cdr3_nt: TGTGCCAGCAGCTGGCGACAGGACACTGAAGCTTTCTTT
cdr3_aa: CASSWRQDTEAFF

j_call: TRBJ2-5
v_call: TRBV6-2/TRBV6-3
d_call: .
clone_size: .
cdr3_nt: TGTGCCAGCAGTTACGACAGCTCCACTCTTTGGACCCAGTACTTC
cdr3_aa: CASSYDSSTLWTQYF

j_call: TRBJ2-3
v_call: TRBV15
d_call: .
clone_size: .
cdr3_nt: TGTGCCAACTATACTCGGGACTTATTTAGCACAGATACGCAGTATTTT
cdr3_aa: CANYTRDLFSTDTQYF

j_call: TRBJ2-3
v_call: TRBV3-1/TRBV3-2
d_call: TRBD2
clone_size: .
cdr3_nt: TGTGCCAGCAGCCAAGTTCTTGGGACTAGCGGGACCACAGATACGCAGTATTTT
cdr3_aa: CASSQVLGTSGTTDTQYF

j_call: TRBJ2-7
v_call: TRBV18
d_call: .
clone_size: .
cdr3_nt: TGTGCCAGCTCACCAGAGGTCTACGAGCAGTACTTC
cdr3_aa: CASSPEVYEQYF

j_call: TRBJ2-3
v_call: TRBV7-2
d_call: .
clone_size: many
cdr3_nt: TGTGCCAGCAGCTTAGATGGCGGGTTCATCACAGATACGCAGTATTTT
cdr3_aa: CASSLDGGFITDTQYF

j_call: TRBJ2-5
v_call: TRBV29-1
d_call: .
clone_size: .
cdr3_nt: TGCAGCGTTGATCAGGGTTGGGGGTTGGACAGACAAGAGACCCAGTACTTC
cdr3_aa: CSVDQGWGLDRQETQYF

j_call: TRBJ1-2
v_call: TRBV7-2
d_call: .
clone_size: .
cdr3_nt: TGTGCCAGCAGCTTATCCCCAACAGGAGATGGCTACACCTTC
cdr3_aa: CASSLSPTGDGYTF

j_call: TRBJ2-2
v_call: TRBV14
d_call: TRBD1
clone_size: .
cdr3_nt: TGTGCCAGCAGCCAGACAGGGTTCCGGGAGCTGTTTTTT
cdr3_aa: CASSQTGFRELFF

j_call: TRBJ2-7
v_call: TRBV3-1/TRBV3-2
d_call: TRBD1
clone_size: once
cdr3_nt: TGTGCCAGCAGCCTCGGGACAGGGGTCGTTGAGCAGTACTTC
cdr3_aa: CASSLGTGVVEQYF

j_call: TRBJ2-3
v_call: TRBV14
d_call: TRBD1
clone_size: .
cdr3_nt: TGTGCCAGCAGCCAGGGACAGGGGTTCGGGACAGATACGCAGTATTTT
cdr3_aa: CASSQGQGFGTDTQYF

j_call: TRBJ2-3
v_call: TRBV27
d_call: .
clone_size: .
cdr3_nt: TGTGCCAGCAGTTCCCGACTAGACCCCACAGATACGCAGTATTTT
cdr3_aa: CASSSRLDPTDTQYF